The 30 T cell receptor beta chains below all came from one sample that was sequenced in a study of T cells in Graves' hyperthyroidism and ophthalmopathy. From RNA transcripts, TCR beta CDR3 regions were amplified. The HTBI primer set drove a first-round RT-PCR of the TCR CDR3. Each CDR3 protein is one row after TCRdb ran MiXCR on the multiplex PCR reads. The repertoire holds around 520,000 distinct CDR3 sequences, with around a quarter as singletons. Sequenced: blood. All receptors come from a woman aged 25 to 39 with Graves' ophthalmopathy.

This clonotype was seen at least ten times. The germline gene is not matched at one end of the junction; a read error may be the cause. The chain's CDR3 is CASSQGVDRGGDF. CDR3 coding DNA: TGTGCCAGCAGCCAGGGGGTCGACAGGGGAGGAGACTTC. The chain employs TRBV3-1 and TRBJ2-7; TRBD1 aligns across 8 bases. The CDR3 sequence is 13 residues long. Germline V CDR1 and CDR2: LGHDT, YNNKEL (reference sequence).

The chain joins TRBV12-3 or TRBV12-4 to TRBJ2-7; TRBD1 aligns across 12 bases. The CDR3 spans 15 residues. The V segment lost 5 bases and the J segment 3 bases; nucleotides outside the gene matches: 5. CDR3 DNA sequence: TGTGCCAGCAGTGGGGACAGGGGGCGCGTCTACGAGCAGTACTTC. Protein: CASSGDRGRVYEQYF.

This clonotype was recorded at least ten times. CDR3 DNA: TGCAGTGCCAAACCACCTCTACTGCACGAGCAGTACTTC. Translation gives CSAKPPLLHEQYF. This chain links TRBV20-1 with TRBJ2-7; D ambiguous. This CDR3 spans 13 amino acids. V was trimmed by 6 bases and J by 5 bases, leaving 17 bases between them. CDR1 is DFQATT, CDR2 SNEGSKA, per germline (reference sequence).

This chain joins TRBV6-1 and TRBJ2-5; D is perhaps TRBD1 (5 bases). The CDR3 loop spans 14 amino acids. The germline gives CDR1 MNHNS, CDR2 SASEGT. The V gene lost 6 bases and the J gene lost 1 base, with 12 bases spanning the gap. In nucleotides, the CDR3 is TGTGCCAGCAGCGAGGCAGGGTCCCAAGAGACCCAGTACTTC. Protein sequence: CASSEAGSQETQYF.

The V gene is TRBV20-1, the J gene TRBJ2-7; TRBD1 aligns across 9 bases. Germline V gives CDR1 DFQATT, CDR2 SNEGSKA (reference sequence). The CDR3 extends over 15 amino acids. Losses at the gene ends were 3 bases for V and 5 bases for J; bases not matched to a gene: 11. CDR3 residues: CSARVEDRGYDEQYF. The CDR3 DNA is TGCAGTGCTAGGGTAGAGGACAGGGGATATGACGAGCAGTACTTC.

This clonotype was detected ten times or more. The chain joins TRBV6-1 to TRBJ2-7; the match to TRBD1 covers 8 bases. The CDR3 totals 16 residues. Germline V CDR1 and CDR2: MNHNS, SASEGT. V gave up 1 base and J gave up 8 bases; unmatched junction bases: 13. The CDR3 sequence is CASSEDRDRMRYKQYF. The CDR3, as DNA: TGTGCCAGCAGTGAAGATCGGGACAGGATGCGTTACAAGCAGTACTTC.

In this sample, this clonotype turned up many times. The chain has TRBV20-1 and TRBJ1-1; TRBD1 matches 10 bases. Germline V gene sequence: CDR1 DFQATT, CDR2 SNEGSKA (reference sequence). The CDR3 covers 15 residues. J gave up 6 bases and V 1 base, and 8 bases lay outside the gene matches. The CDR3: CSARATGGTRAEAFF. CDR3 bases: TGCAGTGCTAGAGCGACAGGGGGCACGCGAGCTGAAGCTTTCTTT.

This chain connects TRBV12-3 or TRBV12-4 to TRBJ1-2; D remains unclear. This CDR3 comprises 13 residues. V lost 2 bases and J lost 6, with 10 bases in between. The CDR3 here is CASSLSSRDGYTF. DNA of the CDR3: TGTGCCAGCAGTTTATCCTCAAGGGATGGCTACACCTTC.

This clonotype was seen many times. V gene TRBV27 combines with J gene TRBJ1-6; 7 bases map to TRBD1. This CDR3 region has 14 residues. Germline-derived CDR1 and CDR2 are MNHEY and SMNVEV (reference sequence). V gave up 4 bases and J gave up 9 bases; unmatched junction bases: 6. CDR3 bases: TGTGCCAGCAGTTCCAGGGGGTTCGGTTCACCCCTCCACTTT. This sequence encodes CASSSRGFGSPLHF.

The table lists this clonotype with a few counts. The chain has TRBV7-8 and TRBJ1-1; 9 bases line up with TRBD1. Trimming at V came to 2 bases and at J to 5 bases, leaving 6 bases not matched to a gene. Per germline, CDR1 SGHVS and CDR2 FQNEAQ. The CDR3 loop spans 15 amino acids. DNA of the CDR3: TGTGCCAGCAGCTTAACCCGACAGGGGGGGACTGAAGCTTTCTTT. Its protein product is CASSLTRQGGTEAFF. The whole variable domain, remainder taken from reference TRBV7-8 and TRBJ1-1, is GAGVSQSPRYKVAKRGQDVALRCDPISGHVSLFWYQQALGQGPEFLTYFQNEAQLDKSGLPSDRFFAERPEGSVSTLKIQRTQQEDSAVYLCASSLTRQGGTEAFFGQGTRLTVV.

The chain has TRBV19 and TRBJ2-2; 9 bases map to TRBD1. This CDR3 has 16 amino acids. Germline trimming cut 3 bases from V and 7 bases from J; bases unmatched to any gene: 9. Germline V gene data show CDR1 as LNHDA and CDR2 as SQIVND (reference sequence). The CDR3 DNA is TGTGCCAGTAGTATCCTTACAGGGGGCAGTGGCGGGGAGCTGTTTTTT. It translates to CASSILTGGSGGELFF.

This clonotype was observed at least ten times. The V gene is TRBV11-1, the J gene TRBJ2-3; TRBD1 aligns across 8 bases. CDR1 SGHAT and CDR2 FQDESV come from the germline V gene (reference sequence). The V gene end was trimmed by 5 bases and the J gene end by 2 bases; junction bases not matched to a gene: 6. There are 15 residues in the CDR3. In DNA form, the CDR3 reads TGTGCCAGCAGCGTCGACAGGGGCAACACAGATACGCAGTATTTT. Translated: CASSVDRGNTDTQYF.

The table lists this clonotype with many counts. The chain links TRBV7-3 to TRBJ2-2, with D possibly TRBD1 on 6 matching bases. Germline CDR1 reads SGHTA; CDR2 reads FQGTGA. This CDR3 contains 14 residues. Deletions cut 8 bases from V and 4 bases from J, with 14 bases between. The CDR3 protein is CASEAGVGTGELFF. The CDR3 DNA sequence: TGTGCCAGCGAAGCAGGGGTCGGCACCGGGGAGCTGTTTTTT.

Comments on this clonotype: The conserved final phenylalanine or tryptophan is absent from the CDR3, which likely points to a read error. The chain links TRBV19 to TRBJ2-7, with TRBD1 matching over 8 bases. The length of the CDR3 is 14 residues. Losses at the gene ends were 6 bases for V and 0 bases for J; bases not matched to a gene: 4. Germline V gene sequence: CDR1 LNHDA, CDR2 SQIVND (reference sequence). The CDR3 protein is CASSGTGGSYEQYY. The CDR3, as DNA: TGTGCCAGTAGCGGGACAGGAGGCTCCTACGAGCAGTACTAC.

In this sample, this clonotype turned up a few times. The genes are TRBV28 and TRBJ1-2; TRBD1 aligns across 7 bases. Germline trimming cut 5 bases from V and 8 bases from J; bases unmatched to any gene: 11. Germline CDR1 is MDHEN and CDR2 is SYDVKM. CDR3 size: 14 residues. The CDR3 region has the DNA TGTGCCAGCAGTCGCGACAGGGTCCCTGGGGGCTACACCTTC. Amino acid sequence: CASSRDRVPGGYTF.

This clonotype has ten or more counts. The chain is built from TRBV12-5 and TRBJ1-2, with D tentatively TRBD1 (5 bases). CDR3 length: 13 residues. V lost 3 bases, J lost 5 bases, and 10 bases lay in between. In germline, CDR1 is LGHNT, CDR2 FRNRAP. DNA for the CDR3: TGTGCTAGTGGTTTCGAGGGGTTGTATGGCTACACCTTC. It codes for CASGFEGLYGYTF.

A single count supports this clonotype. This may stem from a read error, because a much larger clone lies one nucleotide away. V usage is TRBV6-1 and J usage is TRBJ2-7; TRBD1 might be the D (5 bases). The CDR3 has 12 amino acids. V was cut by 1 base and J by 7 bases, with 8 bases left in between. Germline V lookup: CDR1 MNHNS, CDR2 SASEGT. DNA for the CDR3: TGTGCCAGCAGTGAAGTTCCAGGGGAGCAGTACTTC. Amino acid sequence: CASSEVPGEQYF.

This clonotype turned up a few times. The chain combines TRBV6-4 with TRBJ2-4; 9 nucleotides align to TRBD1. In germline, CDR1 is MRHNA, CDR2 SNTAGT. The CDR3 sequence is 16 residues long. With V trimmed by 6 bases and J by 3 bases, 9 bases remained unmatched. CDR3 in DNA: TGTGCCAGCAGGCGAAAGCCGGGACAGGGCAAAAACATTCAGTACTTC. It codes for CASRRKPGQGKNIQYF.

This clonotype was observed a few times. A much larger clone differs by one base, so this may be a read error. The CDR3 sequence: CASRRGQGDTGELCF. CDR3 DNA: TGCGCCAGCAGGAGAGGACAGGGGGACACCGGGGAGCTGTGTTTT. The rearrangement links TRBV5-1 to TRBJ2-2; 10 bases match TRBD1. Germline CDR1 SGHRS, CDR2 YFSETQ. The CDR3 is 15 amino acids.

The chain has TRBV6-1 and TRBJ1-2; D remains unclear. Trimming took 0 bases from V and 2 from J, leaving 7 bases between them. CDR1 and CDR2 (germline): MNHNS, SASEGT. CDR3 length equals 14 residues. The CDR3 protein is CASSEAHWNYGYTF. Here the CDR3 DNA reads TGTGCCAGCAGTGAAGCGCATTGGAACTATGGCTACACCTTC.

V is TRBV30 and J is TRBJ1-5; D possibly corresponds to TRBD1 (5 bases). CDR3 length: 13 residues. From germline, CDR1 is GTSNPN and CDR2 SVGIG (reference sequence). Trimming pared 5 bases from V and 1 base from J, leaving 9 bases between. The CDR3 DNA sequence: TGTGCCTGGGCTAGGGACAGCAATCAGCCCCAGCATTTT. Translating it yields CAWARDSNQPQHF.

The chain employs TRBV4-2 and TRBJ2-6; 7 bases map to TRBD1. Germline V lookup: CDR1 LGHNA, CDR2 YNFKEQ. Trimming at V came to 3 bases and at J to 4 bases, leaving 3 bases not matched to a gene. This CDR3 spans 15 amino acids. The CDR3 DNA sequence: TGTGCCAGCAGCCACGACAGGGCCGGGGCCAACGTCCTGACTTTC. Amino acid sequence: CASSHDRAGANVLTF.

This clonotype was seen repeatedly, ten times or more. This chain joins TRBV19 and TRBJ1-2, with TRBD1 identical over 8 bases. The CDR3 has 15 amino acids. Looked up from germline, CDR1 is LNHDA and CDR2 is SQIVND (reference sequence). Trimming at V came to 5 bases and at J to 7 bases, leaving 12 bases not matched to a gene. The CDR3 DNA sequence: TGTGCCAGTAGTCGGTTCCCGACAGGGGTGGTTGGCTACACCTTC. It specifies CASSRFPTGVVGYTF.

There are a few counts of this clonotype. The genes are TRBV6-1 and TRBJ2-7; D perhaps matches TRBD2 (6 bases). CDR1 is MNHNS, CDR2 SASEGT, per germline. The CDR3 extends over 12 amino acids. The V end was cut by 11 bases, the J end by 5 bases, with 16 bases between. CDR3 sequence reads: CACGTRAHEQYF. Here the CDR3 DNA reads TGTGCCTGCGGGACCCGGGCACACGAGCAGTACTTC.

This clonotype was counted many times. The genes are TRBV7-9 and TRBJ2-7, with 7 positions matching TRBD1. After removal of 4 bases from V and 4 bases from J, the junction contained 10 bases not matched to a gene. This CDR3 has 15 residues. Germline V gives CDR1 SEHNR, CDR2 FQNEAQ (reference sequence). In nucleotides, the CDR3 is TGTGCCAGCAGCTCAGGACGACAGGGCAGGTACGAGCAGTACTTC. This gives the protein CASSSGRQGRYEQYF.

This clonotype was counted ten times or more. The chain uses TRBV6-2 or TRBV6-3 and TRBJ2-7; 9 bases fit TRBD1. Germline V CDR1 and CDR2: MNHEY, SVGEGT. J gave up 5 bases and V 6 bases, and 14 bases lay outside the gene matches. The CDR3 covers 16 residues. The CDR3 DNA reads TGTGCCAGCAGAGCCACAGGGGGCGAAGAGGACCACGAGCAGTACTTC. It codes for CASRATGGEEDHEQYF.

This clonotype was counted at least ten times. The chain employs TRBV4-1 and TRBJ2-5, with D perhaps TRBD1 (5 bases). This CDR3 comprises 14 residues. CDR1 and CDR2 (germline): MGHRA, YSYEKL. V lost 1 base to trimming and J lost 6 bases, with 12 bases between them. CDR3 DNA sequence: TGCGCCAGCAGCCAAGCTTCAGGGTGGCAGACCCAGTACTTC. Protein sequence: CASSQASGWQTQYF.

V and J are TRBV7-9 and TRBJ2-7, with a possible D match to TRBD2 (6 bases). The V and J ends lost 2 bases and 2 bases respectively, with 10 bases between them. In germline, CDR1 is SEHNR, CDR2 FQNEAQ (reference sequence). This CDR3 has 14 amino acids. DNA for the CDR3: TGTGCCAGCAGCTTATGGGGGGACCCCTACGAGCAGTACTTC. It specifies CASSLWGDPYEQYF.

The V gene is TRBV29-1, the J gene TRBJ2-2; possible D gene TRBD1, 6 bases. Germline V gives CDR1 SQVTM, CDR2 ANQGSEA. V was clipped by 4 bases and J by 6 bases, with 12 bases between them. This CDR3 has 13 residues. The CDR3: CSVAGDGSGELFF. For the CDR3, the DNA is TGCAGCGTTGCAGGGGACGGGTCCGGGGAGCTGTTTTTT.

J is TRBJ1-5 and V is TRBV3-1; D ambiguous. V was trimmed by 4 bases and J by 3 bases, leaving 16 bases between them. Germline lookup yields CDR1 LGHDT and CDR2 YNNKEL (reference sequence). The CDR3 totals 16 residues. The CDR3 sequence is CASSLDFPAPNQPQHF. In nucleotides, the CDR3 is TGTGCCAGCAGCCTAGATTTTCCAGCCCCCAATCAGCCCCAGCATTTT. The whole variable domain, filled in from reference TRBV3-1 and TRBJ1-5, reads DTAVSQTPKYLVTQMGNDKSIKCEQNLGHDTMYWYKQDSKKFLKIMFSYNNKELIINETVPNRFSPKSPDKAHLNLHINSLELGDSAVYFCASSLDFPAPNQPQHFGDGTRLSIL.